The text below deals with one T cell receptor beta chain. Its antigen is as yet unknown. This table comes from immunoSEQ multiplex PCR, and its TCRdb copy is limited to in-frame clones, with some not included. The sample has approximately 9,500 clones, about 59% seen once; the top ten hold around a quarter. The data were taken from a study of CD4+ T cells in melanoma. Study-wide findings and caveats: In melanoma, neoantigen-specific CD4+ T cells reportedly differed in differentiation state. CD8+ T cell, macrophage and B cell function reportedly correlated with neoantigen-specific CD4+ T cells.

The germline V and J ends were trimmed by 0 bases and 6 bases, with 6 bases remaining between them. The CDR3 contains 11 residues. Germline V lookup: CDR1 DFQATT, CDR2 SNEGSKA (reference sequence). The sequencing input was cells from a culture (not recorded whether cultured in vitro). The chain uses TRBV20-1 and TRBJ2-7; D ambiguous. The TCR was taken from a human donor with melanoma. This chain's CDR3 is CSARDHGEQYF. DNA for the CDR3: TGCAGTGCTAGAGATCACGGCGAGCAGTACTTC.